These T cell receptor beta chains were read from a single sample in a study of blood T cell repertoires in COVID-19. Generated by immunoSEQ multiplex PCR, the TCRdb table keeps only in-frame clones and is missing some. The profile shows about 340,000 clones, over 70% of them singletons. The sequencing input was peripheral blood. Receptors originate from a man aged 30 to 39 with active or convalescent COVID-19. Both conserved end residues are part of each CDR3. The order of the fields is clone size, J gene, D gene, V gene, CDR3 DNA, CDR3 protein. A D gene is named only where the DNA matches it firmly. Clone sizes are given selectively: once, few, many, or a class where the clone is expanded.

clone_size: .
j_call: TRBJ2-2
d_call: .
v_call: TRBV7-3
cdr3_nt: TGTGCCAGCAGCTTTTTCCGACAGGGGAGGGAGCGGGAGCTGTTTTTT
cdr3_aa: CASSFFRQGRERELFF

clone_size: .
j_call: TRBJ2-7
d_call: .
v_call: TRBV15
cdr3_nt: TGTGCCACCAGCAGAGCGGTCCACTCCTACGAGCAGTACTTC
cdr3_aa: CATSRAVHSYEQYF

clone_size: .
j_call: TRBJ1-1
d_call: .
v_call: TRBV3-1/TRBV3-2
cdr3_nt: TGTGCCAGCAGCCGACAGGACACGAACACTGAAGCTTTCTTT
cdr3_aa: CASSRQDTNTEAFF

clone_size: .
j_call: TRBJ2-3
d_call: .
v_call: TRBV28
cdr3_nt: TGTGCCAGCCGACTAAGTGCGTCAGCAGATACGCAGTATTTT
cdr3_aa: CASRLSASADTQYF

clone_size: .
j_call: TRBJ2-7
d_call: .
v_call: TRBV7-9
cdr3_nt: TGTGCCAGCAGCGGCGAAGGACAGAGCGGGGCCTACGAGCAGTACTTC
cdr3_aa: CASSGEGQSGAYEQYF

clone_size: .
j_call: TRBJ1-2
d_call: TRBD1
v_call: TRBV30
cdr3_nt: TGTGCCTGGAACCAACAGGGGGCCAGTGGCTACACCTTC
cdr3_aa: CAWNQQGASGYTF

clone_size: .
j_call: TRBJ2-3
d_call: .
v_call: TRBV7-3
cdr3_nt: TGTGCCAGCAGCCTCGGGACTGGCCGCACAGATACGCAGTATTTT
cdr3_aa: CASSLGTGRTDTQYF

clone_size: once
j_call: TRBJ2-5
d_call: .
v_call: TRBV7-2
cdr3_nt: TGTGCCAGCGGGGCAGGGGTGCGAGAGACCCAGTACTTC
cdr3_aa: CASGAGVRETQYF

clone_size: .
j_call: TRBJ2-3
d_call: TRBD2
v_call: TRBV19
cdr3_nt: TGTGCCAGTAGTCTAGCGGTCAACACAGATACGCAGTATTTT
cdr3_aa: CASSLAVNTDTQYF

clone_size: once
j_call: TRBJ1-1
d_call: .
v_call: TRBV11-2
cdr3_nt: TGTGCCAGCAGCCCGGGACTGAGGAACACTGAAGCTTTCTTT
cdr3_aa: CASSPGLRNTEAFF

clone_size: .
j_call: TRBJ2-7
d_call: .
v_call: TRBV19
cdr3_nt: TGTGCCAGTAGTAAGGCCGAGGAGGAATACGAGCAGTACTTC
cdr3_aa: CASSKAEEEYEQYF

clone_size: .
j_call: TRBJ2-7
d_call: TRBD1
v_call: TRBV6-1
cdr3_nt: TGTGCCAGCAGCTTTAACAGGGGAATTTTCCACGAGCAGTACTTC
cdr3_aa: CASSFNRGIFHEQYF

clone_size: .
j_call: TRBJ1-2
d_call: .
v_call: TRBV30
cdr3_nt: TGTGCCCTGGAAGGTGGGCCTGAGGGCTACACCTTC
cdr3_aa: CALEGGPEGYTF

clone_size: .
j_call: TRBJ2-1
d_call: .
v_call: TRBV6-4
cdr3_nt: TGTGCCAGCAGTGACTCGCGGCGGGGCAACAATGAGCAGTTCTTC
cdr3_aa: CASSDSRRGNNEQFF

clone_size: .
j_call: TRBJ1-5
d_call: .
v_call: TRBV4-3
cdr3_nt: TGCGCCAGCAGCCAAGGCACGACAGGACAGTACAGCCAGCATTTT
cdr3_aa: CASSQGTTGQYSQHF

clone_size: .
j_call: TRBJ2-2
d_call: TRBD2
v_call: TRBV4-1
cdr3_nt: TGCGCCAGCAGCCAGGGCGTTCTAGCGGGAGGAGGGGAGCTGTTTTTT
cdr3_aa: CASSQGVLAGGGELFF

clone_size: .
j_call: TRBJ1-6
d_call: .
v_call: TRBV27
cdr3_nt: TGTGCCAGCAGTTTACGTAATTCACCCCTCCACTTT
cdr3_aa: CASSLRNSPLHF

clone_size: .
j_call: TRBJ2-3
d_call: .
v_call: TRBV9
cdr3_nt: TGTGCCAGCAGCGTAGAGGGGGTCAGAACAGATACGCAGTATTTT
cdr3_aa: CASSVEGVRTDTQYF

clone_size: once
j_call: TRBJ2-2
d_call: TRBD1
v_call: TRBV6-5
cdr3_nt: TGTGCCAGGGGCCCGGGACAGGCGAACACCGGGGAGCTGTTTTTT
cdr3_aa: CARGPGQANTGELFF

clone_size: .
j_call: TRBJ2-1
d_call: .
v_call: TRBV3-1/TRBV3-2
cdr3_nt: TGTGCCAGCAGCCAAGATGGGCCCCCGTGGTATGAGCAGTTCTTC
cdr3_aa: CASSQDGPPWYEQFF

clone_size: once
j_call: TRBJ1-4
d_call: TRBD1
v_call: TRBV15
cdr3_nt: TGTGCCACCAGCAGACCCCGGGGGACAGGGGTTAGTAATGAAAAACTGTTTTTT
cdr3_aa: CATSRPRGTGVSNEKLFF

clone_size: few
j_call: TRBJ2-3
d_call: TRBD2
v_call: TRBV28
cdr3_nt: TGTGCCAGCAGTACCCGACTAGCGGGAGACGCGGATACGCAGTATTTT
cdr3_aa: CASSTRLAGDADTQYF

clone_size: .
j_call: TRBJ2-1
d_call: TRBD2
v_call: TRBV20-1
cdr3_nt: TGCAGTGCTAGTACGGCCGGACTAGCGGGGACCTACAATGAGCAGTTCTTC
cdr3_aa: CSASTAGLAGTYNEQFF